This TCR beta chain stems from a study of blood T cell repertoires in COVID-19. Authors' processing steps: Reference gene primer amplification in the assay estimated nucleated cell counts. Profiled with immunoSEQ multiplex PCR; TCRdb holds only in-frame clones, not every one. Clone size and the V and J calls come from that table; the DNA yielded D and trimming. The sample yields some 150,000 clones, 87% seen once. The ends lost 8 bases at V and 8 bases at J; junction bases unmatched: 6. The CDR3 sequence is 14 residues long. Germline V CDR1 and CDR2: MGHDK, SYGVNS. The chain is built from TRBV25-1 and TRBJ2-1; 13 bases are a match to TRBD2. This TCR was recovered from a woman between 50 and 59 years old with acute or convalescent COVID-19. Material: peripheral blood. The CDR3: CASGGTSGIDEQFF. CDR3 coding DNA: TGTGCCAGCGGGGGGACTAGCGGGATAGATGAGCAGTTCTTC.